These 5 T cell receptor beta chains share one sample of origin, sequenced in a study of tumor and adjacent non-tumor tissue in lung cancer. TCRbeta libraries were built with three rounds of nested PCR, modified from ARM-PCR. TCRdb re-called the multiplex PCR reads with MiXCR, one entry per CDR3 protein. The profile shows 60,000 to 85,000 distinct CDR3 sequences, 65% to 90% of them singletons. RNA was extracted from bulk tissue without any cell sorting. Source material: lung tumor tissue. These TCRs come from a woman aged 45-59 years with non-small cell lung cancer.

Turning to this clonotype: Lacking the conserved final phenylalanine or tryptophan, this CDR3 likely reflects a read error. This chain joins TRBV6-2 or TRBV6-3 and TRBJ2-7, with D hard to call. The CDR3 runs to 13 residues. The germline V and J ends were trimmed by 11 bases and 2 bases, with 16 bases remaining between them. CDR1 and CDR2 (germline): MNHEY, SVGEGT. This CDR3 reads CAGTPDNTYEQYL. CDR3 nucleotides: TGTGCCGGTACCCCTGACAATACCTACGAGCAGTACCTC.

This clonotype was seen a handful of times. This chain connects TRBV11-2 to TRBJ2-7; possible D gene TRBD1, 6 bases. The V gene's germline CDR1 is SGHAT and CDR2 FQNNGV. This CDR3 region has 15 residues. The CDR3 loop reads CTNCLETGTPYEQYF. CDR3 nucleotide sequence: TGTACCAACTGCTTAGAGACCGGGACACCCTACGAGCAGTACTTC.

Remarks on this clonotype: At one end, the junction sequence differs from germline, possibly due to a read error. V and J are TRBV12-3 or TRBV12-4 and TRBJ2-4; D possibly uses TRBD1 or TRBD2 (6 bases each). The CDR3 has 16 residues. The CDR3, as DNA: TGTGCCAGCAGTTTAGCAGGGGGAAGGGAGGCGAACATTCAATACTTC. Translated: CASSLAGGREANIQYF.

This clonotype has only one observation. This sequence joins TRBV20-1 and TRBJ2-7, with D maybe TRBD1 (6 bases). There are 12 residues in the CDR3. From germline, CDR1 is DFQATT and CDR2 SNEGSKA (reference sequence). DNA for the CDR3: TGCAATGCTTTCGACAGGACCGCCGAGCAGTACGTC. This gives the protein CNAFDRTAEQYV.

As for this clonotype: At one of its ends the junction is not consistent with the germline gene, which may arise from a read error. This rearrangement joins TRBV7-2 to TRBJ2-1, with D possibly being TRBD2 (5 bases). The germline V gene encodes CDR1 SGHTA and CDR2 FQGNSA. This CDR3 comprises 13 residues. The CDR3 nucleotides are TGTGCCAGCAGCTTGAGCGGATACAGTGAGCAGTTCTTC. It specifies CASSLSGYSEQFF.